A single sample is the source of the 20 T cell receptor beta chains below, sequenced in a study of T cell repertoires in aging, cancer and after chemotherapy. Peripheral blood genomic DNA, not sorted cells or RNA, was the template. Multiplex touch-down PCR with TRB-A/B primers amplified rearranged V-D-J TRB sequences. TCRdb called the multiplex PCR reads again in MiXCR, with one record for every CDR3 protein. This table has 12,000 or so distinct CDR3 sequences, 30% to 35% appearing once. Sequences were obtained from blood. The receptors derive from a human donor in good health. The donor label of this sample is uncertain.

The chain joins TRBV19 to TRBJ1-1; a possible D gene is TRBD1 (6 bases). The V gene's germline CDR1 is LNHDA and CDR2 SQIVND (reference sequence). The CDR3 covers 14 residues. V gave up 3 bases and J gave up 4 bases, with 12 bases separating them. The chain's CDR3 is CASSIGQGPTEAFF. The DNA for the CDR3 is TGTGCCAGTAGTATCGGTCAGGGGCCCACTGAAGCTTTCTTT.

V and J are TRBV12-5 and TRBJ2-3; D is uncertain. Trimming cost V 5 bases and J 2 bases, with 11 bases left between them. Germline values: CDR1 LGHNT, CDR2 FRNRAP. The CDR3 spans 14 residues. The CDR3 region is CASGPPQPTDTQYF. The CDR3, as DNA: TGTGCTAGTGGTCCACCCCAACCCACAGATACGCAGTATTTT.

The rearrangement joins TRBV6-4 to TRBJ2-3, with 11 bases identical to TRBD2. The V and J ends lost 3 bases and 1 base, in that order; junction bases with no gene match: 0. CDR1 and CDR2 from the germline V gene are MRHNA and SNTAGT. The CDR3 is made up of 15 amino acids. CDR3 amino acids: CASSETSGGTDTQYF. CDR3 coding DNA: TGTGCCAGCAGTGAGACTAGCGGGGGCACAGATACGCAGTATTTT.

In its sample, this clonotype was seen a few times. The chain has TRBV19 and TRBJ2-7; 10 bases agree with TRBD2. Germline lookup yields CDR1 LNHDA and CDR2 SQIVND (reference sequence). J was trimmed by 3 bases and V by 5 bases; bases with no gene match: 7. There are 15 residues in the CDR3. The CDR3 DNA sequence: TGTGCCAGTAGTCCTGAGCGGGGGGGAAACTACGAGCAGTACTTC. Protein product: CASSPERGGNYEQYF.

This clonotype was detected only a few times. The chain combines TRBV11-2 with TRBJ1-2; tentative D call: TRBD1 (6 bases). The CDR3 loop spans 15 amino acids. The V gene lost 0 bases and the J gene lost 7 bases, with 15 bases spanning the gap. Germline V gene data show CDR1 as SGHAT and CDR2 as FQNNGV. For the CDR3, the DNA is TGTGCCAGCAGCTTAGATTCCGCAGGGGTGGTTGGCTACACCTTC. Its protein product is CASSLDSAGVVGYTF.

V gene TRBV7-9 combines with J gene TRBJ1-1; TRBD1 matches 7 bases. Germline CDR1 reads SEHNR; CDR2 reads FQNEAQ (reference sequence). The CDR3 extends over 15 amino acids. V trimming: 3 bases; J trimming: 4 bases; junction bases outside the gene matches: 8. The CDR3 sequence: CASSFPEQGSTEAFF. The CDR3 nucleotides read TGTGCCAGCAGCTTTCCCGAACAGGGGTCCACTGAAGCTTTCTTT.

This sequence joins TRBV20-1 and TRBJ1-3, with no clear D. Per the germline V gene, CDR1 is DFQATT and CDR2 is SNEGSKA (reference sequence). This CDR3 contains 12 residues. V dropped 1 base and J dropped 8 bases, with 9 bases sitting between them. Here the CDR3 reads CSARGRAHTIYF. CDR3 in DNA: TGCAGTGCTAGAGGGAGGGCACACACCATATATTTT.

The chain employs TRBV11-2 and TRBJ2-3, with D perhaps matching TRBD2 (5 bases). V was pared by 0 bases and J by 6 bases, with 13 bases between. Germline assignment: CDR1 SGHAT and CDR2 FQNNGV. CDR3 length: 15 amino acids. CDR3 in DNA: TGTGCCAGCAGCTTAGAGGGGAGTGCAGCGGATACGCAGTATTTT. Its protein is CASSLEGSAADTQYF.

The J gene is TRBJ2-1, the V gene TRBV12-3 or TRBV12-4; 13 bases fit TRBD2. Trimming removed 4 bases from V and 13 bases from J; junction bases left unmatched: 4. There are 13 residues in the CDR3. The CDR3 DNA sequence: TGTGCCAGCAGTTCAACTAGCGGGGGGGTTCAGTTCTTC. Translation gives CASSSTSGGVQFF.

This clonotype counts as medium-sized. The rearrangement links TRBV15 to TRBJ1-6; 8 nucleotides agree with TRBD1. This CDR3 is built from 14 residues. Germline loops: CDR1 LNHNV, CDR2 YYDKDF (reference sequence). V dropped 5 bases and J dropped 9; count of bases not matched to a gene: 6. CDR3 amino acids: CATSRGQEGSPLHF. The CDR3 bases are TGTGCCACCAGCCGGGGACAGGAAGGTTCACCCCTCCACTTT.

This rearrangement joins TRBV6-5 to TRBJ2-2; D ambiguous. The CDR3 sequence is 17 residues long. Per germline, CDR1 MNHEY and CDR2 SVGAGI. Trimming cost V 6 bases and J 1 base, with 18 bases left between them. The CDR3 DNA reads as TGTGCCAGCAGCGAATGGCTTTTCCATAAGAACACCGGGGAGCTGTTTTTT. Its translation: CASSEWLFHKNTGELFF.

The chain links TRBV20-1 to TRBJ1-4; TRBD1 matches at 7 bases. This CDR3 is 14 amino acids long. Germline lookup yields CDR1 DFQATT and CDR2 SNEGSKA (reference sequence). The V gene end was trimmed by 8 bases and the J gene end by 6 bases; junction bases not matched to a gene: 12. Here the CDR3 reads CSPTPGTVHEKLFF. DNA for the CDR3: TGCAGTCCTACCCCCGGGACAGTTCATGAAAAACTGTTTTTT.

This clonotype ranks as medium-sized (0.01 to 0.1%). The chain carries TRBV29-1 and TRBJ2-3; D not certain. Germline V gene lookup returns CDR1 SQVTM and CDR2 ANQGSEA. The CDR3 is made up of 11 amino acids. The V end lost 6 bases, the J end lost 6 bases, and 10 bases lay between the germline ends. The DNA for the CDR3 is TGCAGCGTGATGCTAGTGGATACGCAGTATTTT. This sequence encodes CSVMLVDTQYF.

This clonotype counts as medium-sized (0.01 to 0.1%). The genes are TRBV18 and TRBJ2-2, with 7 positions matching TRBD1. After removal of 5 bases from V and 7 bases from J, the junction contained 7 bases not matched to a gene. This CDR3 has 14 amino acids. CDR1 is KGHSH and CDR2 is LQKENI in the germline V gene. CDR3 sequence reads: CASSTDRDDGELFF. The CDR3 DNA follows: TGTGCCAGCTCAACAGACAGGGACGACGGGGAGCTGTTTTTT.

The chain employs TRBV15 and TRBJ1-1; a possible D gene is TRBD1 (5 bases). CDR3 length: 15 amino acids. The V gene's germline CDR1 is LNHNV and CDR2 YYDKDF (reference sequence). With 0 bases removed from V and 5 bases from J, the gap between germline ends came to 13 bases. The CDR3 DNA reads as TGTGCCACCAGCAGAGATTCAGGGACCAAAACTGAAGCTTTCTTT. The encoded protein is CATSRDSGTKTEAFF. The complete variable domain, with remaining parts taken from reference TRBV15 and TRBJ1-1, reads DAMVIQNPRYQVTQFGKPVTLSCSQTLNHNVMYWYQQKSSQAPKLLFHYYDKDFNNEADTPDNFQSRRPNTSFCFLDIRSPGLGDTAMYLCATSRDSGTKTEAFFGQGTRLTVV.

This clonotype was found a few times. This chain connects TRBV19 to TRBJ1-2, with 10 bases lining up with TRBD1. V dropped 6 bases and J dropped 3; count of bases not matched to a gene: 7. Germline values: CDR1 LNHDA, CDR2 SQIVND (reference sequence). The CDR3 runs to 15 residues. The CDR3 DNA sequence: TGTGCCAGTAGAATCGGACAGGGGGGAGACTATGGCTACACCTTC. This encodes CASRIGQGGDYGYTF.

This clonotype was observed once. The V gene is TRBV20-1, the J gene TRBJ1-4; D is unresolved. Germline V lookup: CDR1 DFQATT, CDR2 SNEGSKA (reference sequence). Trimming took off 6 bases at V and 7 bases at J, with 15 bases between the two ends. The CDR3 spans 13 residues. The CDR3 coding sequence is TGCAGTGCCCAGCCCGAAGAGGGTGAAAAACTGTTTTTT. Amino acid sequence: CSAQPEEGEKLFF.

This clonotype is categorized as medium-sized. The rearrangement links TRBV29-1 to TRBJ2-1, with 8 bases fitting TRBD2. This CDR3 has 14 amino acids. V lost 8 bases to trimming and J lost 0 bases; unmatched junction nucleotides: 6. Germline V gives CDR1 SQVTM, CDR2 ANQGSEA. CDR3 nucleotides: TGCAGCACCCGGGAGGGGCCCTCCTACAATGAGCAGTTCTTC. This gives the protein CSTREGPSYNEQFF.

The rearrangement joins TRBV20-1 to TRBJ1-2, with TRBD1 matching 11 bases. With 5 bases clipped from V and 4 bases from J, the junction kept 12 bases outside the gene matches. CDR3 length equals 16 residues. From germline, CDR1 is DFQATT and CDR2 SNEGSKA (reference sequence). The CDR3 DNA sequence: TGCAGTGCTTTTTCCGGACAGGGGGCGCTGGGCTATGGCTACACCTTC. Translation: CSAFSGQGALGYGYTF.

The chain employs TRBV18 and TRBJ2-2, with D perhaps matching TRBD2 (7 bases). The CDR3 totals 16 residues. In germline, CDR1 is KGHSH, CDR2 LQKENI. Trimming pared 0 bases from V and 0 bases from J, leaving 8 bases between. For the CDR3, the DNA is TGTGCCAGCTCACCACCGGGGGGGCCGAACACCGGGGAGCTGTTTTTT. Protein: CASSPPGGPNTGELFF.